The present T cell receptor (beta chain) was sequenced within a study of blood T cell repertoires in COVID-19. Across the study: Samples came from the United States, Italy and Spain, spanning acute and convalescent COVID-19. T cells, B-cell-depleted T cells, or PBMCs supplied cDNA or gDNA.

The CDR3 is made up of 15 amino acids. The germline V and J ends were trimmed by 3 bases and 8 bases, with 16 bases remaining between them. Germline-derived CDR1 and CDR2 are LNHDA and SQIVND (reference sequence). Methods used by the authors: Reference gene primer amplification yielded estimated nucleated cell counts. Sequenced by immunoSEQ multiplex PCR; TCRdb stores in-frame clones only, minus some. V and J calls and clone size follow that table, whereas D and trimming were derived from the DNA. The repertoire holds about 150,000 clones, with 70% to 80% as singletons. Sequenced: peripheral blood. The chain links TRBV19 to TRBJ1-4, with D uncertain. The source of this sequence is a man aged 50 to 59 with acute or convalescent COVID-19. CDR3 sequence (DNA): TGTGCCAGTAGTATGTTCCGCCGCCCGGGGGAAAAACTGTTTTTT. Protein product: CASSMFRRPGEKLFF.